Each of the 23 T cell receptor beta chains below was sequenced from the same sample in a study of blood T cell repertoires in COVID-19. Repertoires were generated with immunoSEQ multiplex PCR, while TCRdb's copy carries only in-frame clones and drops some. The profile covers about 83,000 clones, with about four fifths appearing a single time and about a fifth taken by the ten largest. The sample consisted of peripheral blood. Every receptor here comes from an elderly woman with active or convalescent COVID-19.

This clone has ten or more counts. As DNA, the CDR3 is TGCAGTGCTAGTGATCCCACAGGGGTTAATAATGAAAAACTGTTTTTT. It yields the protein CSASDPTGVNNEKLFF. The chain employs TRBV20-1 and TRBJ1-4; 7 positions agree with TRBD1. The trim removed 3 bases at V and 4 bases at J, leaving 11 bases unmatched. Germline V gene sequence: CDR1 DFQATT, CDR2 SNEGSKA (reference sequence). This CDR3 has 16 residues.

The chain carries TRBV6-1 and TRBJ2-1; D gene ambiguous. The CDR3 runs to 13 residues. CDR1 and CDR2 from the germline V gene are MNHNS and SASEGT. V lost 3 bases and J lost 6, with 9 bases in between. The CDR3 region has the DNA TGTGCCAGCAGTGAGCTAGTGGGCAATGAGCAGTTCTTC. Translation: CASSELVGNEQFF.

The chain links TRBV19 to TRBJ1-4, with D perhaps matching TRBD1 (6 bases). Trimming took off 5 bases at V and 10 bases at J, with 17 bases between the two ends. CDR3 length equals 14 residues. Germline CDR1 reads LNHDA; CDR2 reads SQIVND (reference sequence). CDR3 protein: CASSPGEGRGKLFF. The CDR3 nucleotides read TGTGCCAGTAGTCCAGGGGAGGGCAGGGGAAAACTGTTTTTT.

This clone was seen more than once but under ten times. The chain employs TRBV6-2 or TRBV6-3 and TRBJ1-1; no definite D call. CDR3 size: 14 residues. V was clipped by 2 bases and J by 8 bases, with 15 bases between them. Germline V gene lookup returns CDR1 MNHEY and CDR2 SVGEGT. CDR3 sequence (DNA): TGTGCCAGCAGTTACATTGCGGCAACCACAGAAGCTTTCTTT. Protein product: CASSYIAATTEAFF.

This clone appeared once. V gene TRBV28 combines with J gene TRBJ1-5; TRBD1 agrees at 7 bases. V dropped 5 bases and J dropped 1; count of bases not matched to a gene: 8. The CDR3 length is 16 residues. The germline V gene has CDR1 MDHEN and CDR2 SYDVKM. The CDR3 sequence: CASSPRGQSSNQPQHF. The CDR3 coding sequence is TGTGCCAGCAGTCCTAGGGGACAGTCAAGCAATCAGCCCCAGCATTTT. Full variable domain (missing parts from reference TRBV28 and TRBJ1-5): DVKVTQSSRYLVKRTGEKVFLECVQDMDHENMFWYRQDPGLGLRLIYFSYDVKMKEKGDIPEGYSVSREKKERFSLILESASTNQTSMYLCASSPRGQSSNQPQHFGDGTRLSIL.

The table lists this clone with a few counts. CDR3 protein: CAWSPPGQSRNTF. The CDR3 region has the DNA TGTGCCTGGAGTCCTCCGGGACAGAGTAGGAACACCTTC. The chain links TRBV30 to TRBJ1-2, with 7 bases identical to TRBD1. The V gene end was trimmed by 2 bases and the J gene end by 12 bases; junction bases not matched to a gene: 12. This CDR3 has 13 residues. Germline values: CDR1 GTSNPN, CDR2 SVGIG (reference sequence).

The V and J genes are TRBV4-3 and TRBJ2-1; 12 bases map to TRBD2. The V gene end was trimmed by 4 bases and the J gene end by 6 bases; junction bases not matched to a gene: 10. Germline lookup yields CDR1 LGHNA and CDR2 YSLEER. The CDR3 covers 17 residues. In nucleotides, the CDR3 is TGCGCCAGCAGCCCCTACCATCGGACTAGCGGGGCCAATGAGCAGTTCTTC. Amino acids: CASSPYHRTSGANEQFF.

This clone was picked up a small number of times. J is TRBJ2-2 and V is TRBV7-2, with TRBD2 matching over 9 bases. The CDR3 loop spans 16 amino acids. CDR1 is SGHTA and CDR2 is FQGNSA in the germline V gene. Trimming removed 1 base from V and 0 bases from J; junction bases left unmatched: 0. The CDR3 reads CASSLGGGANTGELFF. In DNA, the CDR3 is TGTGCCAGCAGCTTAGGCGGGGGGGCGAACACCGGGGAGCTGTTTTTT.

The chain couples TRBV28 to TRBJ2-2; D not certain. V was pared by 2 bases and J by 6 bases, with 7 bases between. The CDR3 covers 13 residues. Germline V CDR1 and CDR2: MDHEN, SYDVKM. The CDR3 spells CASSLGSPGELFF. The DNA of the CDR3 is TGTGCCAGCAGTTTAGGTAGTCCCGGGGAGCTGTTTTTT.

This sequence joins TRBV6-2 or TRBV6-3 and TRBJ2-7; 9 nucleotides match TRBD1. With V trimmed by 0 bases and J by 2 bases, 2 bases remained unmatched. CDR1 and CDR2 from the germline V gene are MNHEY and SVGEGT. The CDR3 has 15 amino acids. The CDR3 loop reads CASSYSGQGAYEQYF. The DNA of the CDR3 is TGTGCCAGCAGTTACTCGGGACAGGGCGCCTACGAGCAGTACTTC.

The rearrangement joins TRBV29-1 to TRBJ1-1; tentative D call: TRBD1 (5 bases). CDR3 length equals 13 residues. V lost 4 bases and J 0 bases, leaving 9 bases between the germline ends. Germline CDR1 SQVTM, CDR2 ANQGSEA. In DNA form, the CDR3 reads TGCAGCGTTGGGGGGGGGATGAACACTGAAGCTTTCTTT. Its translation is CSVGGGMNTEAFF.

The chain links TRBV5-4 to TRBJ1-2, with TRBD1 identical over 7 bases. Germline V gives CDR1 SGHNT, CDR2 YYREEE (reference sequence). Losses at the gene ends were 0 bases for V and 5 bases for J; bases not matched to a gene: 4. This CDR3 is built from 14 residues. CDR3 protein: CASSLDRGVYGYTF. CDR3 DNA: TGTGCCAGCAGCTTGGACAGGGGAGTTTATGGCTACACCTTC.

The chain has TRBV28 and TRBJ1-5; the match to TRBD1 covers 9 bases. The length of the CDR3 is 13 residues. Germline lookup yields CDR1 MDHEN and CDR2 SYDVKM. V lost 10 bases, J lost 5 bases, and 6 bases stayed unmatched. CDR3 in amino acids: CATKGTGHQPQHF. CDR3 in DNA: TGTGCCACTAAAGGGACAGGGCATCAGCCCCAGCATTTT. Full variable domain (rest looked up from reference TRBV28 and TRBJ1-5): DVKVTQSSRYLVKRTGEKVFLECVQDMDHENMFWYRQDPGLGLRLIYFSYDVKMKEKGDIPEGYSVSREKKERFSLILESASTNQTSMYLCATKGTGHQPQHFGDGTRLSIL.

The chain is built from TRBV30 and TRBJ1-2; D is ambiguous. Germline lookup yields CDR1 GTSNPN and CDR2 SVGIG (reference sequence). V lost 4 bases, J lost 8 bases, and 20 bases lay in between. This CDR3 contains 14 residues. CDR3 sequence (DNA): TGTGCCTGGACCACCCCAGCGGGCTTCTGGGGCTACACCTTC. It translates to CAWTTPAGFWGYTF.

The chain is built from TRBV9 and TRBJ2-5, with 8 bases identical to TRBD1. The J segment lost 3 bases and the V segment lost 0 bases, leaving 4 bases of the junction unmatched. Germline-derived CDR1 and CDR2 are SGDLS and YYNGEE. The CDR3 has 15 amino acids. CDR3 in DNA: TGTGCCAGCAGCGTAGATCAGGGGGCGAAAGAGACCCAGTACTTC. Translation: CASSVDQGAKETQYF.

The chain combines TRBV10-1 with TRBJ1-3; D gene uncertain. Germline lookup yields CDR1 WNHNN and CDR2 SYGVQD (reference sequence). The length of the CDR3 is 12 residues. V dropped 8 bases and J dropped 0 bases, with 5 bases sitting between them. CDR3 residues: CASGFSGNTIYF. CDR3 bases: TGCGCCAGCGGCTTCTCTGGAAACACCATATATTTT.

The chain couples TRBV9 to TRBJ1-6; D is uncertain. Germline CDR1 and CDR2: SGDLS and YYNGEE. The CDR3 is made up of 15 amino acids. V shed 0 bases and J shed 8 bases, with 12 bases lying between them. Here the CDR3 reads CASSVDGGKDSPLHF. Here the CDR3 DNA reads TGTGCCAGCAGCGTAGACGGCGGAAAGGATTCACCCCTCCACTTT.

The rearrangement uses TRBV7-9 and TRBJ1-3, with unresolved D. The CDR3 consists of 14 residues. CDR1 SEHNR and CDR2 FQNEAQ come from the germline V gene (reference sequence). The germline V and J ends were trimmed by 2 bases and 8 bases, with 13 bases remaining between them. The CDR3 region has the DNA TGTGCCAGCAGCTTATCGGTAACTGGTGACACCATATATTTT. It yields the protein CASSLSVTGDTIYF.

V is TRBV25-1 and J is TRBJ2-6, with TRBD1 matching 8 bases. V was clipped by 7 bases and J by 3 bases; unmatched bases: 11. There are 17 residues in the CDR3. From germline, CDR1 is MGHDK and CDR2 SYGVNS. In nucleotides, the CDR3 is TGTGCCAGCACCGGGACAGGCTCGTCCGGTGGGGCCAACGTCCTGACTTTC. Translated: CASTGTGSSGGANVLTF.

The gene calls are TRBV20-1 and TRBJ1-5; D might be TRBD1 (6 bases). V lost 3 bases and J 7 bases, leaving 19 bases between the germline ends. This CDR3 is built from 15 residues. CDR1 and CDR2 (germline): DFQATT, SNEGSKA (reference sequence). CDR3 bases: TGCAGTGCTAGTAAGGGGGGGCAGGGAGAACAGCCCCAGCATTTT. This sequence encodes CSASKGGQGEQPQHF.

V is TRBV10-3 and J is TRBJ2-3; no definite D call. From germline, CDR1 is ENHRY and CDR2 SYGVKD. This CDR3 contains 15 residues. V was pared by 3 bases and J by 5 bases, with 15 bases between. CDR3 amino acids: CAISDRGFDLDTQYF. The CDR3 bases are TGTGCCATCAGTGATCGAGGATTCGATCTAGATACGCAGTATTTT.

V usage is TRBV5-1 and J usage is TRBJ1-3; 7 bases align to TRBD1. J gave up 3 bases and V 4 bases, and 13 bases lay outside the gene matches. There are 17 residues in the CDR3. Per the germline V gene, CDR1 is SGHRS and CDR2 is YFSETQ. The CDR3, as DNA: TGCGCCAGCAGCCGAATCGGGGCAGGGGGATTTGGAAACACCATATATTTT. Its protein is CASSRIGAGGFGNTIYF.

CDR3 DNA: TGTGCCATCAGTGATAGGACTAGCGGGTGGAATGAGCAGTTCTTC. Amino acid sequence: CAISDRTSGWNEQFF. The J gene is TRBJ2-1, the V gene TRBV10-3; the match to TRBD2 covers 11 bases. Germline values: CDR1 ENHRY, CDR2 SYGVKD. V shed 3 bases, J shed 7 bases, and the junction held 5 bases outside the gene matches. The CDR3 has 15 residues.